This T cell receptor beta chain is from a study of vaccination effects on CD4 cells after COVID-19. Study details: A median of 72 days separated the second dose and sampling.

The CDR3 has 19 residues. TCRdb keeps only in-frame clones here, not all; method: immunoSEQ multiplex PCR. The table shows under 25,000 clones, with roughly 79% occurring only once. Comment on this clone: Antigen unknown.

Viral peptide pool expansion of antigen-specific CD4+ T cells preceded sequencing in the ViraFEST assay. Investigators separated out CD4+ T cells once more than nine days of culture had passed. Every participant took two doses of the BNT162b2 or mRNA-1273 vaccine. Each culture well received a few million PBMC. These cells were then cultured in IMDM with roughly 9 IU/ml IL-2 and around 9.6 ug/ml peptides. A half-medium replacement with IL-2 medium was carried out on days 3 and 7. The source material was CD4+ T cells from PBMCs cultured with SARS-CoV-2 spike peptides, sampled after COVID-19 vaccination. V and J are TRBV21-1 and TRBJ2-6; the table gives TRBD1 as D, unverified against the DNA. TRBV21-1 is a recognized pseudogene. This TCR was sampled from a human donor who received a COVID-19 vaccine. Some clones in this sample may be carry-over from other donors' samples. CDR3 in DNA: TGTGCCAGCAGCAGCGCGGGACAGGGGGCCCGCTCTGGGGCCAACGTCCTGACTTTC. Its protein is CASSSAGQGARSGANVLTF.